Sequencing of this T cell receptor beta chain was carried out in a study of PD-1 blockade in classical Hodgkin lymphoma. Broader study findings: The causes of the repertoire differences, possibly disease activity or prior therapy, remain undefined. TCR diversity in CD4+, not CD8+, cells rose significantly by C4D1.

As to this clone: What it binds is unknown.

Germline assignment: CDR1 SGDLS and CDR2 YYNGEE. Between the trimmed V and J ends, which lost 0 bases and 1 base, there was a span of 9 bases. The CDR3 loop spans 15 amino acids. Each patient's relapse followed autologous stem cell transplantation, and brentuximab vedotin exposure varied. Best responses were complete response, partial response or progressive disease. Measured with immunoSEQ multiplex PCR; TCRdb has only the in-frame clones, and not every one. The data hold some 65,000 clones, with over 55% observed a single time. This material consisted of peripheral blood mononuclear cells (PBMCs), taken before the second cycle of nivolumab. The rearrangement uses TRBV9 and TRBJ2-3, with D tentatively TRBD1 or TRBD2 (5 bases each). The sequence came from a human donor with classical Hodgkin lymphoma. The chain's CDR3 is CASSVGGYGTDTQYF. The CDR3 coding sequence is TGTGCCAGCAGCGTAGGGGGGTACGGCACAGATACGCAGTATTTT. The entire variable domain, with the rest obtained from reference TRBV9 and TRBJ2-3, is as follows: DSGVTQTPKHLITATGQRVTLRCSPRSGDLSVYWYQQSLDQGLQFLIQYYNGEERAKGNILERFSAQQFPDLHSELNLSSLELGDSALYFCASSVGGYGTDTQYFGPGTRLTVL.